This T cell receptor (beta chain) was documented in a study of shared clonotypes between healthy human individuals. Study observations and caveats: Only blood samples were collected, and tissue repertoires likely differ. Shared clonotypes: approximately 5% naive CD4, roughly 4% naive CD8, less than 2.5% memory CD4, 0.35% to 0.5% memory CD8.

As regards this clone: Its antigen is unidentified.

Only in-frame clones appear in the TCRdb table, and some are missing; sequencing was by immunoSEQ multiplex PCR. Of a few million clones in the sample, about nine tenths are singletons; the top ten hold more than 0.35%. This CDR3 contains 16 residues. With V trimmed by 5 bases and J by 4 bases, 13 bases remained unmatched. CDR1 is SGHAT and CDR2 is FQNNGV in the germline V gene. The source material was naive CD4+ T cells from PBMCs. Subset in this sample: CD45RA+ positively selected. The chain is built from TRBV11-2 and TRBJ1-2; 7 bases agree with TRBD1. This clonotype was obtained from a man between 18 and 35 years old in good health. Some clones in this sample may be carry-over from other donors' samples. CDR3 sequence reads: CASSLLTGFFGYGYTF. Written as DNA, the CDR3 is TGTGCCAGCAGCCTCCTGACAGGGTTCTTCGGCTATGGCTACACCTTC.